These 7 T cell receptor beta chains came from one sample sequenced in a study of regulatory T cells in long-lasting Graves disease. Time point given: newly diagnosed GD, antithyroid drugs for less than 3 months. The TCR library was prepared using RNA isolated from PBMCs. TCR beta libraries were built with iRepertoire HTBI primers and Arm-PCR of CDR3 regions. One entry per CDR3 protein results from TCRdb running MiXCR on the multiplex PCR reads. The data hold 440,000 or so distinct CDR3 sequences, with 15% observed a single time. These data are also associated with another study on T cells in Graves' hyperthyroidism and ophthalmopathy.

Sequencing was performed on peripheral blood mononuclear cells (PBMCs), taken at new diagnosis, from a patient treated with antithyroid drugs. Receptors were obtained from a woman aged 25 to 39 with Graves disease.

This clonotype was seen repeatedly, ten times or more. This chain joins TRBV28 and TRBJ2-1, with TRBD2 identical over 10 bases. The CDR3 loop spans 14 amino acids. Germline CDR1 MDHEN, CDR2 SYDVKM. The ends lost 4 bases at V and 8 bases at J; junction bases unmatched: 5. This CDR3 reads CASSSPGLADEQFF. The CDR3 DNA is TGTGCCAGCAGTTCACCCGGACTAGCGGATGAGCAGTTCTTC.

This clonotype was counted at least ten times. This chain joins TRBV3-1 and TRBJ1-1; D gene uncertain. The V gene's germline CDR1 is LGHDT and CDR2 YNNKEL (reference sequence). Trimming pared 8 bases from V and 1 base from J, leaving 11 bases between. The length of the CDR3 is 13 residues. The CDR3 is CASSDLGNTEAFF. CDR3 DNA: TGTGCCAGCTCCGATCTGGGGAACACTGAAGCTTTCTTT.

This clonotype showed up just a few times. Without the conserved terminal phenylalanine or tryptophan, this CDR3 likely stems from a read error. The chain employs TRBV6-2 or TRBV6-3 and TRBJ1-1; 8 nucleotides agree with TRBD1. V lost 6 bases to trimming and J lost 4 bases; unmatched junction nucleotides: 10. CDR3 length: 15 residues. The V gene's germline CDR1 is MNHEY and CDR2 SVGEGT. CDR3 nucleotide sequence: TGTGCCAGCAGCCCCGCTCAGGGGGCGAGCACTGAAGCTTTCCTT. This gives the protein CASSPAQGASTEAFL.

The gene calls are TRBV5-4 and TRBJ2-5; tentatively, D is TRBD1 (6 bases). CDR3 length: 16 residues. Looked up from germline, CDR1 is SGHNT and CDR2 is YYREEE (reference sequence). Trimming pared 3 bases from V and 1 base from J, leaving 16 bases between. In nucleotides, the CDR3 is TGTGCCAGCAGCTCCCCTCGCCCAGGGGCCCAAGAGACCCAGTACTTC. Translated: CASSSPRPGAQETQYF.

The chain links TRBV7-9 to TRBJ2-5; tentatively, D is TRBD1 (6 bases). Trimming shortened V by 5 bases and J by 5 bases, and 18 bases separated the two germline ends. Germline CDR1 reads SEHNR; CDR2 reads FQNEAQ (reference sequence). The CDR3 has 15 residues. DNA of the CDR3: TGTGCCAGCAGCACCGAACCATGGCAGGGGGAGACCCAGTACTTC. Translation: CASSTEPWQGETQYF.

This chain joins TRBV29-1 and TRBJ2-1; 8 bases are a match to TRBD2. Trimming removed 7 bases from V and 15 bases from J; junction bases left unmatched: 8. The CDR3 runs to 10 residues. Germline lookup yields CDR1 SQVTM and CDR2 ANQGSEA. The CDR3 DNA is TGCAGCGCAAAGGGACTAGGGTGGTTCTTC. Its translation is CSAKGLGWFF.

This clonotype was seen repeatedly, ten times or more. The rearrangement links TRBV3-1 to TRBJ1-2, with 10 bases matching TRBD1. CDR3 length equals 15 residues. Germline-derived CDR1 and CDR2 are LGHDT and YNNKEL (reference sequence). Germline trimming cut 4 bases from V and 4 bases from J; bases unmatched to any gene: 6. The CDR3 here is CASSLGTGASYGYTF. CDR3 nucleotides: TGTGCCAGCAGCCTCGGGACAGGGGCTAGCTATGGCTACACCTTC.